This entry is about one T cell receptor (beta chain). The target antigen is unknown. The data stem from a study of cytomegalovirus exposure and HLA in healthy donors. The study, taken as a whole, reports: Only CMV serostatus was available as immune exposure information. Among the CMV-associated chains, three were confirmed in vitro as specific for CMV antigens. Rarity held for most TCR sequences, but there were some public TCRs that occurred in many donors.

V lost 3 bases and J lost 1, with 10 bases in between. CDR3 size: 14 residues. In germline, CDR1 is MGHRA, CDR2 YSYEKL. PCR used 60 Vbeta primers and 13 Jbeta primers. Generated by immunoSEQ multiplex PCR, the TCRdb table keeps only in-frame clones and is missing some. Of 150,000 to 200,000 clones in the sample, around 78% are singletons; the top ten hold about 2.1%. The J gene is TRBJ2-7, the V gene TRBV4-1; D is unresolved. This TCR derives from a woman in her 30s in good health and CMV-seropositive. The sample taken for sequencing was PBMCs. CDR3 DNA: TGCGCCAGCAGCCAGGCCGAGCGTTCCTACGAGCAGTACTTC. Translation: CASSQAERSYEQYF.